These 19 T cell receptor beta chains were sequenced from one sample in a study of T cells in localized non-small cell lung cancer (dated by TCRdb to the early 2020s). To prepare the library, the immunoSEQ multiplex PCR assay was applied. Here the immuneACCESS table is served through TCRdb, limited to in-frame sequences with V and J called. Missing clones are a known gap in these copies; in checked studies unresolved V genes cover under half, and the rest lacks a known reason. The sample table lists 45,000 or so clones, 80% to 85% of them with a count of one. The ten top clones hold roughly 18% of the sample. Here the sequenced sample was peripheral blood mononuclear cells, taken before any cancer treatment. These TCRs come from a man aged 35 to 69 with stage III lung adenocarcinoma.

This clone was counted between two and nine times. The chain's CDR3 is CASSPTGRYEQYF. Here the CDR3 DNA reads TGCGCCAGCAGCCCGACAGGGCGCTACGAGCAGTACTTC. The chain links TRBV5-1 to TRBJ2-7, with 7 nucleotides matching TRBD1. This CDR3 has 13 amino acids. The V and J ends lost 4 bases and 3 bases, in that order; junction bases with no gene match: 4. CDR1 SGHRS and CDR2 YFSETQ come from the germline V gene.

The V and J genes are TRBV4-2 and TRBJ1-5; unclear D gene. V was clipped by 1 base and J by 7 bases, with 14 bases between them. CDR1 and CDR2 (germline): LGHNA, YNFKEQ. The CDR3 spans 15 residues. The CDR3 reads CASSQGRTNRQPQHF. CDR3 in DNA: TGTGCCAGCAGCCAAGGAAGGACGAATCGACAGCCCCAGCATTTT.

This clone was seen a few times. The CDR3 DNA reads TGCGCCAGCAGCCCGGGACACACGAACACCGGGGAGCTGTTTTTT. This translates into CASSPGHTNTGELFF. J is TRBJ2-2 and V is TRBV5-1; D possibly corresponds to TRBD1 (6 bases). Germline V gene data show CDR1 as SGHRS and CDR2 as YFSETQ. The CDR3 loop spans 15 amino acids. V lost 4 bases, J lost 0 bases, and 10 bases lay in between.

This clone has only a few counts. The chain employs TRBV19 and TRBJ1-2; unclear D gene. CDR1 and CDR2 (germline): LNHDA, SQIVND (reference sequence). The CDR3 has 12 residues. V was trimmed by 3 bases and J by 5 bases, leaving 7 bases between them. The CDR3 sequence is CASSIGDYGYTF. CDR3 DNA sequence: TGTGCCAGTAGTATCGGCGATTATGGCTACACCTTC. Using reference TRBV19 and TRBJ1-2 for the parts outside the CDR3, the full variable domain is DGGITQSPKYLFRKEGQNVTLSCEQNLNHDAMYWYRQDPGQGLRLIYYSQIVNDFQKGDIAEGYSVSREKKESFPLTVTSAQKNPTAFYLCASSIGDYGYTFGSGTRLTVV.

The rearrangement joins TRBV4-1 to TRBJ1-5, with D possibly being TRBD1 (5 bases). The CDR3 sequence is 15 residues long. Germline V CDR1 and CDR2: MGHRA, YSYEKL. The ends were cut back, 2 bases at V and 4 bases at J, with 12 bases in the middle. The CDR3 DNA reads TGCGCCAGCAGCCAATTTTCGGGGCTAAATCAGCCCCAGCATTTT. Protein sequence: CASSQFSGLNQPQHF.

A single count supports this clone. The V gene is TRBV6-1, the J gene TRBJ1-2; the D is unclear. The germline V gene encodes CDR1 MNHNS and CDR2 SASEGT. The CDR3 runs 12 residues. V lost 4 bases and J 2 bases, leaving 5 bases between the germline ends. CDR3 protein: CASSVTNYGYTF. CDR3 nucleotide sequence: TGTGCCAGCAGTGTAACCAACTATGGCTACACCTTC.

The chain recombines TRBV2 with TRBJ2-1, with 11 bases identical to TRBD1. The V and J ends lost 6 bases and 8 bases, in that order; junction bases with no gene match: 3. CDR3 length: 13 residues. The germline gives CDR1 SNHLY, CDR2 FYNNEI. The CDR3 nucleotides read TGTGCCAGCAGGGGACAGGGGGTATATGAGCAGTTCTTC. Translated, it gives CASRGQGVYEQFF.

The chain couples TRBV6-5 to TRBJ2-5; 8 bases agree with TRBD1. The CDR3 is 14 residues long. V dropped 4 bases and J dropped 4; count of bases not matched to a gene: 5. The germline V gene has CDR1 MNHEY and CDR2 SVGAGI. CDR3 sequence: CASSFGTGVETQYF. The CDR3 DNA reads as TGTGCCAGCAGTTTTGGGACAGGAGTAGAGACCCAGTACTTC.

This clone came up a few times. The gene calls are TRBV30 and TRBJ2-5; 11 bases agree with TRBD2. The CDR3 consists of 15 residues. Germline trimming cut 4 bases from V and 1 base from J; bases unmatched to any gene: 5. Germline assignment: CDR1 GTSNPN and CDR2 SVGIG (reference sequence). Here the CDR3 reads CAWTPGLAAQETQYF. The CDR3 region has the DNA TGTGCCTGGACTCCGGGACTAGCGGCCCAAGAGACCCAGTACTTC.

The J gene is TRBJ2-7, the V gene TRBV5-1; D is perhaps TRBD1 or TRBD2 (5 bases each). This CDR3 has 14 amino acids. The V end was cut by 5 bases, the J end by 0 bases, with 12 bases between. From germline, CDR1 is SGHRS and CDR2 YFSETQ. In DNA, the CDR3 is TGCGCCAGCAGATCCGGGACGGTCTCCTACGAGCAGTACTTC. It translates to CASRSGTVSYEQYF. The full variable domain, its missing parts supplied by reference TRBV5-1 and TRBJ2-7, is KAGVTQTPRYLIKTRGQQVTLSCSPISGHRSVSWYQQTPGQGLQFLFEYFSETQRNKGNFPGRFSGRQFSNSRSEMNVSTLELGDSALYLCASRSGTVSYEQYFGPGTRLTVT.

The V and J genes are TRBV27 and TRBJ1-6, with a weak D call TRBD1 (5 bases). This CDR3 has 15 residues. Trimming removed 5 bases from V and 7 bases from J, with 15 bases in between. Germline values: CDR1 MNHEY, CDR2 SMNVEV (reference sequence). The CDR3 here is CASSLLQGFNSPLHF. The CDR3 nucleotides read TGTGCCAGCAGTCTTTTGCAGGGTTTCAATTCACCCCTCCACTTT.

V and J are TRBV14 and TRBJ1-6; tentative D call: TRBD1 (5 bases). With 4 bases removed from V and 4 bases from J, the gap between germline ends came to 20 bases. The germline CDR1 and CDR2 sequences are SGHDN and FVKESK. CDR3 length: 18 amino acids. The CDR3 reads CASSLQDRRWGYNSPLHF. The CDR3 nucleotides are TGTGCCAGCAGCCTTCAAGACCGACGATGGGGGTATAATTCACCCCTCCACTTT.

The rearrangement joins TRBV2 to TRBJ2-1; 8 nucleotides match TRBD1. Trimming removed 8 bases from V and 5 bases from J; junction bases left unmatched: 8. The germline CDR1 and CDR2 sequences are SNHLY and FYNNEI. This CDR3 has 14 residues. The CDR3 spells CASLGQAENNEQFF. The CDR3 nucleotides are TGTGCCAGCCTGGGACAGGCGGAGAACAATGAGCAGTTCTTC.

This chain joins TRBV6-6 and TRBJ2-7, with D unresolved. CDR1 MNHNY and CDR2 SVGAGI come from the germline V gene (reference sequence). V was trimmed by 4 bases and J by 3 bases, leaving 10 bases between them. This CDR3 contains 13 residues. CDR3 sequence: CASSSDGYYEQYF. The CDR3 bases are TGTGCCAGCAGTTCCGACGGATACTACGAGCAGTACTTC.

The chain joins TRBV6-5 to TRBJ2-1; TRBD2 is a possible D gene (7 bases). The CDR3 totals 15 residues. Trimming cost V 2 bases and J 4 bases, with 12 bases left between them. Germline CDR1 is MNHEY and CDR2 is SVGAGI. CDR3 in DNA: TGTGCCAGCAGTTACGGAGGGGGGGTATACAATGAGCAGTTCTTC. Its translation is CASSYGGGVYNEQFF.

The gene calls are TRBV18 and TRBJ2-1; D may be TRBD1 (5 bases). This CDR3 contains 15 residues. The V end lost 3 bases, the J end lost 7 bases, and 16 bases lay between the germline ends. Germline V gene lookup returns CDR1 KGHSH and CDR2 LQKENI. The DNA of the CDR3 is TGTGCCAGCTCACCGACCCAGGGATTAAGTAATGAGCAGTTCTTC. Residues: CASSPTQGLSNEQFF.

A few counts support this clone. The chain recombines TRBV29-1 with TRBJ2-1; 7 bases align to TRBD2. Per germline, CDR1 SQVTM and CDR2 ANQGSEA. The CDR3 loop spans 13 amino acids. J was trimmed by 14 bases and V by 0 bases; bases with no gene match: 10. The CDR3 coding sequence is TGCAGCGTTGAAGAGGAGGGTAGCCGGGGGGAGTTCTTC. Translated: CSVEEEGSRGEFF.

J is TRBJ2-1 and V is TRBV4-2; no clear D gene. Trimming cost V 0 bases and J 8 bases, with 11 bases left between them. This CDR3 is 14 amino acids long. Per germline, CDR1 LGHNA and CDR2 YNFKEQ. Here the CDR3 DNA reads TGTGCCAGCAGCCAAGATAAGGGAAGGCATGAGCAGTTCTTC. Protein: CASSQDKGRHEQFF.

The chain combines TRBV5-6 with TRBJ1-5; 7 nucleotides match TRBD1. The germline V gene encodes CDR1 SGHDT and CDR2 YYEEEE. With V trimmed by 3 bases and J by 7 bases, 19 bases remained unmatched. The CDR3 covers 18 residues. The CDR3 DNA is TGTGCCAGCAGCTCGATATCTGCAGGGGGAATTTTCGGCCAGCCCCAGCATTTT. It specifies CASSSISAGGIFGQPQHF.